This T cell receptor (beta chain) was sequenced for a study of control samples from healthy donors and cancer patients. The CDR3 has 12 residues. Trimming left V 3 bases short and J 7 bases short, with 10 bases between. The germline V gene has CDR1 SGDLS and CDR2 YYNGEE. Sequenced by immunoSEQ multiplex PCR; TCRdb stores in-frame clones only, minus some. Altogether about 100,000 clones are present, approximately 90% being singletons, with the ten largest covering 7.8%. The chain recombines TRBV9 with TRBJ1-2; D gene ambiguous. The sequence came from a man aged 25-40 years in good health. The sequenced sample was blood. The CDR3 protein is CASSGELAGYTF. The DNA of the CDR3 is TGTGCCAGCAGCGGAGAGCTTGCTGGCTACACCTTC.